These T cell receptor beta chains were read from a single sample in a study of regulatory and conventional T cells in RAG deficiency. Assay used: immunoSEQ multiplex PCR; TCRdb lists only in-frame clones, some missing. The table includes approximately 21,000 clones, 95% to 96% detected once. This sample also belongs to another study, concerning regulatory T cells.

The sequenced sample was CD25- CD4+ T cells sorted from blood. These receptor sequences come from a human donor in good health. Each CDR3 is given with its conserved first and last residue.

TRBV9 CASSPDSERGKLFF
TRBV10-2 CATRTGDLTQPQHF
TRBV25-1 CASSEEGEEVGYTEAFF
TRBV29-1 CSALPWTGGTDTQYF
TRBV11-1 CASSFRAGEPEDTQYF
TRBV28 CASSPIRGWVNYGYTF
TRBV2 CASSAPGQEKLFF
TRBV18 CASSPNREETQYF
TRBV6-6 CASSYSTGGYGYTF
TRBV2 CASSIQGMNTEAFF
TRBV2 CASSAGGNEQFF
TRBV5-1 CASSLGQTQETQYF
TRBV11-2 CASSLVGRRENTEAFF
TRBV5-4 CASSFIAGGTKNIQYF
TRBV7-8 CASSLSRPNEKLFF
TRBV6-5 CASSTRDSNTEAFF
TRBV9 CASSVDIGGAADTQYF
TRBV28 CASSPPGGWQPQHF
TRBV9 CASSVEGSGGAWQFF
TRBV6-5 CASRRQGASGNTIYF
TRBV28 CASSFFGRGNGYTF